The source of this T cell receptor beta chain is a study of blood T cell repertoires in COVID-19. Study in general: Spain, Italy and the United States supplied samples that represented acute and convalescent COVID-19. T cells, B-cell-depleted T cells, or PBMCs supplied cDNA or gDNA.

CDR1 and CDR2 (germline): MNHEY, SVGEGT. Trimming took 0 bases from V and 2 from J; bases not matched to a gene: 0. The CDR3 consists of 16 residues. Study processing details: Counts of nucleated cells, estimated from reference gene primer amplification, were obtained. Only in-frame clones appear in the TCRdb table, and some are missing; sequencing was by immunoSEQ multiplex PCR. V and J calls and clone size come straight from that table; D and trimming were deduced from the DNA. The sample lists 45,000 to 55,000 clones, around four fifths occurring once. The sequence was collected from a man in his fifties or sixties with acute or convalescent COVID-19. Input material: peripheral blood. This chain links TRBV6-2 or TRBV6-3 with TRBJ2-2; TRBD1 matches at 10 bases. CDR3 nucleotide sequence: TGTGCCAGCAGTTACTCGACAGGGGGCAACACCGGGGAGCTGTTTTTT. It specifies CASSYSTGGNTGELFF.